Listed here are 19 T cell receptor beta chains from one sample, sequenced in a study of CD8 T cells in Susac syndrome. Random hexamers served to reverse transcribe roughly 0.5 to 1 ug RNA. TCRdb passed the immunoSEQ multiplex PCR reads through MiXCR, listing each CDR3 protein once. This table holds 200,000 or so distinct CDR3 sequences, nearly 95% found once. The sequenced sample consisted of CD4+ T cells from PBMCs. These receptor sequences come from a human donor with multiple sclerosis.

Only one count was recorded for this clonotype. The CDR3 DNA is TGTGCCAGCAGCCAAGGAAGGCAGGGGGGTCAAGAGACCCAGTACTTC. It encodes CASSQGRQGGQETQYF. V gene TRBV4-2 combines with J gene TRBJ2-5; tentatively, D is TRBD1 (7 bases). The CDR3 is 16 residues long. Germline CDR1 LGHNA, CDR2 YNFKEQ. Trimming removed 1 base at V and 2 bases at J, with 14 bases between.

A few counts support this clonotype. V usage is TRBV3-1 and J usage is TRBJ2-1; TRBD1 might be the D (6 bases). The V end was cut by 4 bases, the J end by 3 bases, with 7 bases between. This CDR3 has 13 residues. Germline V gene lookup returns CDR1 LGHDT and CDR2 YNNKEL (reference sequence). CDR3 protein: CASSRQDYNEQFF. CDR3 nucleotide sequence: TGTGCCAGCAGCCGACAGGACTACAATGAGCAGTTCTTC.

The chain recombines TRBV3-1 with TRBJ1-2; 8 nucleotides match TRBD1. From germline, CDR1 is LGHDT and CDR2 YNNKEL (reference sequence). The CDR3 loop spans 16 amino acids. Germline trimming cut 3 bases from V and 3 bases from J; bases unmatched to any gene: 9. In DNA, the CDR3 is TGTGCCAGCAGCCAGCCATCCGGGACAGGACACTATGGCTACACCTTC. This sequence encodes CASSQPSGTGHYGYTF.

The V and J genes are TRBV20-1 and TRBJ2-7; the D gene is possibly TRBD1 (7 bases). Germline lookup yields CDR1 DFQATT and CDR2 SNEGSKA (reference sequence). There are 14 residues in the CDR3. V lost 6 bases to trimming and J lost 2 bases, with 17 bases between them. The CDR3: CSAKGSGGPYEQYF. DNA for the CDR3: TGCAGTGCCAAGGGGTCAGGGGGGCCCTACGAGCAGTACTTC.

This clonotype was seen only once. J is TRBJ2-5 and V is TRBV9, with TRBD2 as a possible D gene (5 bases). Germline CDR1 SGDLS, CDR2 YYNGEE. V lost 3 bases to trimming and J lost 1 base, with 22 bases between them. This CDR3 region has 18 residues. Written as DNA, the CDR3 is TGTGCCAGCAGCGCCCTTTTAGGACCAGACGGGGTCCAAGAGACCCAGTACTTC. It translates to CASSALLGPDGVQETQYF.

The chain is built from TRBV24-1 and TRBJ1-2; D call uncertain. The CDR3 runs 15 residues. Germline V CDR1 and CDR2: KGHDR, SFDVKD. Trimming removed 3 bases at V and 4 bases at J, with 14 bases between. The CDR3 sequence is CATSDPSAELYGYTF. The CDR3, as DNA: TGTGCCACCAGTGATCCGAGCGCGGAACTCTATGGCTACACCTTC.

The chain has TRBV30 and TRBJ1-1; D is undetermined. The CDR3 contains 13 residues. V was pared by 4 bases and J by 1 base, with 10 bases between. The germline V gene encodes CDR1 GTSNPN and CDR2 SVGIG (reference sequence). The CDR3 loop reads CAWNGLKNTEAFF. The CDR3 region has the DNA TGTGCCTGGAATGGTCTAAAGAACACTGAAGCTTTCTTT.

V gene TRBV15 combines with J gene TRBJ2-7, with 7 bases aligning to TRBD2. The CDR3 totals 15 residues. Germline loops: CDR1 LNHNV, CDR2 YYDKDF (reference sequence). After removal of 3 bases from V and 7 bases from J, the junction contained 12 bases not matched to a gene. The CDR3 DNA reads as TGTGCCACCAGCAGGGGGTTACTCGGGGAGGGAGAGCAGTACTTC. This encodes CATSRGLLGEGEQYF.

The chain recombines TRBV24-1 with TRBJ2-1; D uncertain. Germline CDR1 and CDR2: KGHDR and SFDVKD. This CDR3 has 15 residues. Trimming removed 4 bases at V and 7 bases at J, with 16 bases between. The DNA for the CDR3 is TGTGCCACCAGTGACCCCAACGCCTTAGGGAATGAGCAGTTCTTC. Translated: CATSDPNALGNEQFF.

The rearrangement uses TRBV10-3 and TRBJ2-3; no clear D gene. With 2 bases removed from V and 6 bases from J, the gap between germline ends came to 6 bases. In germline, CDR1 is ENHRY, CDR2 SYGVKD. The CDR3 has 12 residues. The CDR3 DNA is TGTGCCATCAGTGAGAAAGGCGATACGCAGTATTTT. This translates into CAISEKGDTQYF.

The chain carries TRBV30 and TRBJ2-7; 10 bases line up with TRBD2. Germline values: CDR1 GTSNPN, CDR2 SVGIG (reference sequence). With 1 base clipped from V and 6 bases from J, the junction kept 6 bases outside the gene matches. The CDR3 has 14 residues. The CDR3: CAWSGPSGGSEQYF. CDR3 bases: TGTGCCTGGAGTGGGCCTAGCGGGGGCTCCGAGCAGTACTTC.

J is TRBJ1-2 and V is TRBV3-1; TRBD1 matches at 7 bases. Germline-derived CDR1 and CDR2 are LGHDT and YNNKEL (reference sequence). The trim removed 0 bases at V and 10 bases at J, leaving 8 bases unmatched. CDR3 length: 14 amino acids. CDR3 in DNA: TGTGCCAGCAGCCAAGATTCAAGGGGGCACGTCTACACCTTC. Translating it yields CASSQDSRGHVYTF. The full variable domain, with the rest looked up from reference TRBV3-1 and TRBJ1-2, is DTAVSQTPKYLVTQMGNDKSIKCEQNLGHDTMYWYKQDSKKFLKIMFSYNNKELIINETVPNRFSPKSPDKAHLNLHINSLELGDSAVYFCASSQDSRGHVYTFGSGTRLTVV.

The CDR3 DNA follows: TGTGCCACCAGCAGAGATTTGGCAGGGAGCTCTGGGGCCAACGTCCTGACTTTC. This sequence encodes CATSRDLAGSSGANVLTF. The chain joins TRBV15 to TRBJ2-6; D may match TRBD1 or TRBD2 (5 bases each). Trimming shortened V by 0 bases and J by 0 bases, and 12 bases separated the two germline ends. The CDR3 length is 18 residues. Germline lookup yields CDR1 LNHNV and CDR2 YYDKDF (reference sequence).

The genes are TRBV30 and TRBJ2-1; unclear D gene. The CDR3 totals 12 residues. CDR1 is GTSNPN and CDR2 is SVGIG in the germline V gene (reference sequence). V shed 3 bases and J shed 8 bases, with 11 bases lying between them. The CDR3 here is CAWSPLGYEQFF. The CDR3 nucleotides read TGTGCCTGGAGCCCCTTGGGGTATGAGCAGTTCTTC.

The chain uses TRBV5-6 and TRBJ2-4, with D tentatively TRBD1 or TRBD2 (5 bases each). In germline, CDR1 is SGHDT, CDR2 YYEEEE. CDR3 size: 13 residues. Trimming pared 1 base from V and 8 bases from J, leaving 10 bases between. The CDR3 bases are TGTGCCAGCAGCTTGACGGGACCGTACATTCAGTACTTC. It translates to CASSLTGPYIQYF.

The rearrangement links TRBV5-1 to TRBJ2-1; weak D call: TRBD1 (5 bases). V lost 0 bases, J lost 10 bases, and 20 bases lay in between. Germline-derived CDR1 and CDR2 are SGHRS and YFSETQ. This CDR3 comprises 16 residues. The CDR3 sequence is CASSLDRSTYPTEQFF. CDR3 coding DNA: TGCGCCAGCAGCTTGGACAGGAGTACCTACCCCACCGAGCAGTTCTTC.

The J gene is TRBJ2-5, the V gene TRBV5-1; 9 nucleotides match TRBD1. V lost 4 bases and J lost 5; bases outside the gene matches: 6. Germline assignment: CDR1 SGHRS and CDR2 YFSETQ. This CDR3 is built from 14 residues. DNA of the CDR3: TGCGCCAGCAGCCCACAGGGGGCCTCGGAGACCCAGTACTTC. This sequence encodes CASSPQGASETQYF.

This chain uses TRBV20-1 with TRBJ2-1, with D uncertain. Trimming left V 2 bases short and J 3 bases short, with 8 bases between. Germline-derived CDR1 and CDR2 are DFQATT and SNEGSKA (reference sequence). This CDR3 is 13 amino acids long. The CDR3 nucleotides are TGCAGTGCTAGATTTCCGGGCTACAATGAGCAGTTCTTC. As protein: CSARFPGYNEQFF.

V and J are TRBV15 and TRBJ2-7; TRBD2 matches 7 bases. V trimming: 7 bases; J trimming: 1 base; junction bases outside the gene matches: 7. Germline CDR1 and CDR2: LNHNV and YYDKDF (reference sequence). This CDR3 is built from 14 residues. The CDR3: CATTSGTRSYEQYF. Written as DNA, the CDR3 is TGTGCCACCACGAGCGGGACGAGATCCTACGAGCAGTACTTC.